What follows is one T cell receptor (beta chain) and its context. Its antigen is not known. This specimen belongs to a study of T cell therapy after organ transplantation. Study summary: After therapy, patients were monitored for around 29 weeks. Study-level results: Post-therapy reconstitution appeared to include transferred and endogenous clonotypes. Confounding by concurrent antirejection or antiviral medications was not assessed.

Indicated time point: 20-29 weeks after completion of therapy. Assay used: immunoSEQ multiplex PCR; TCRdb lists only in-frame clones, some missing. Of under 2,500 clones listed, 70% to 75% are singletons. J lost 0 bases, V lost 8 bases, and 1 base had no gene match. The V gene's germline CDR1 is LNHDA and CDR2 SQIVND (reference sequence). This CDR3 has 13 amino acids. The sequences come from CD8+ T cells from blood, collected after autologous CMV-specific T cell therapy. The TCR sequence derives from a human patient who had received a solid organ transplant and had CMV disease. Some T cells may be supplied by the graft donor. The genes are TRBV19 and TRBJ1-3; 7 bases fit TRBD1. The CDR3 region has the DNA TGTGCCAGTTGGGACAGCTCTGGAAACACCATATATTTT. Translation gives CASWDSSGNTIYF. Full variable domain (missing parts from reference TRBV19 and TRBJ1-3): DGGITQSPKYLFRKEGQNVTLSCEQNLNHDAMYWYRQDPGQGLRLIYYSQIVNDFQKGDIAEGYSVSREKKESFPLTVTSAQKNPTAFYLCASWDSSGNTIYFGEGSWLTVV.